The 13 T cell receptor beta chains below come from one sample, sequenced in a study of shared clonotypes between healthy human individuals. Clones were sequenced by immunoSEQ multiplex PCR, and TCRdb holds only the in-frame ones, with some missing. The table includes fewer than 1.6 million clones, approximately 98.5% detected once. Sequencing was done on a sample of naive CD4+ T cells sorted from blood. Subset of the sample: CD45RA+ positively selected. The receptors here all came from a man younger than 45 in good health.

As concerns this clone: The sample carries other DNA sequences with the same CDR3. The chain couples TRBV5-1 to TRBJ2-7; D could derive from TRBD1 or TRBD2 (5 bases each). Per germline, CDR1 SGHRS and CDR2 YFSETQ. The CDR3 is made up of 13 amino acids. The V gene lost 4 bases and the J gene lost 0 bases, with 8 bases spanning the gap. This chain's CDR3 is CASSRGRSYEQYF. CDR3 DNA sequence: TGCGCCAGCAGCCGGGGACGCTCCTACGAGCAGTACTTC.

This clone was recorded once. The chain combines TRBV9 with TRBJ1-5, with D unclear. The CDR3 is 14 residues long. Germline V CDR1 and CDR2: SGDLS, YYNGEE. V lost 4 bases and J lost 1, with 9 bases in between. The CDR3, as DNA: TGTGCCAGCAGCCATAGTCCGAGCAATCAGCCCCAGCATTTT. Translation: CASSHSPSNQPQHF.

The chain links TRBV7-9 to TRBJ2-5; TRBD1 agrees at 8 bases. Germline CDR1 and CDR2: SEHNR and FQNEAQ (reference sequence). The CDR3 length is 15 residues. V dropped 6 bases and J dropped 1; count of bases not matched to a gene: 7. The CDR3 loop is CASSYRDRLQETQYF. The CDR3 DNA follows: TGTGCCAGCAGTTATCGGGACAGGCTCCAAGAGACCCAGTACTTC.

This chain joins TRBV11-2 and TRBJ2-3, with TRBD2 matching over 9 bases. CDR3 length equals 16 residues. Germline assignment: CDR1 SGHAT and CDR2 FQNNGV. V lost 1 base, J lost 4 bases, and 6 bases stayed unmatched. The CDR3 coding sequence is TGTGCCAGCAGCTTAGGGACTAGCGCCTCGGCAGATACGCAGTATTTT. It yields the protein CASSLGTSASADTQYF.

The V gene is TRBV18, the J gene TRBJ1-3; D gene uncertain. V lost 3 bases and J lost 0, with 9 bases in between. The germline gives CDR1 KGHSH, CDR2 LQKENI. The CDR3 extends over 15 amino acids. The CDR3 DNA sequence: TGTGCCAGCTCACCCGGCGGTACCTCTGGAAACACCATATATTTT. It yields the protein CASSPGGTSGNTIYF.

The rearrangement uses TRBV5-1 and TRBJ2-7; 7 positions match TRBD1. The trim removed 3 bases at V and 0 bases at J, leaving 12 bases unmatched. This CDR3 is built from 17 residues. Looked up from germline, CDR1 is SGHRS and CDR2 is YFSETQ. CDR3 protein: CASSWASGGPTSYEQYF. In DNA form, the CDR3 reads TGCGCCAGCAGCTGGGCCTCAGGGGGACCTACCTCCTACGAGCAGTACTTC.

The chain recombines TRBV5-1 with TRBJ2-3; maybe TRBD2 (6 bases). The CDR3 loop spans 16 amino acids. Between the trimmed V and J ends, which lost 6 bases and 0 bases, there was a span of 17 bases. Germline loops: CDR1 SGHRS, CDR2 YFSETQ. This chain's CDR3 is CASTIRPAGSTDTQYF. CDR3 nucleotides: TGCGCCAGCACAATTCGGCCGGCGGGAAGCACAGATACGCAGTATTTT.

The chain couples TRBV20-1 to TRBJ2-1; the D is unclear. The CDR3 contains 11 residues. Trimming left V 3 bases short and J 9 bases short, with 9 bases between. Looked up from germline, CDR1 is DFQATT and CDR2 is SNEGSKA (reference sequence). The CDR3 sequence is CSASLLLEQFF. DNA of the CDR3: TGCAGTGCTAGTCTCCTTCTTGAGCAGTTCTTC.

This clone was recorded only once. This sample includes further DNA sequences coding for the same CDR3. J is TRBJ2-3 and V is TRBV9; D ambiguous. CDR1 and CDR2 (germline): SGDLS, YYNGEE. The CDR3 extends over 13 amino acids. Trimming removed 0 bases at V and 2 bases at J, with 4 bases between. The CDR3 nucleotides are TGTGCCAGCAGCGTAGCCAACACAGATACGCAGTATTTT. Translating gives CASSVANTDTQYF. Drawing the rest from reference TRBV9 and TRBJ2-3, the complete variable domain is DSGVTQTPKHLITATGQRVTLRCSPRSGDLSVYWYQQSLDQGLQFLIQYYNGEERAKGNILERFSAQQFPDLHSELNLSSLELGDSALYFCASSVANTDTQYFGPGTRLTVL.

The genes are TRBV2 and TRBJ2-7; D gene uncertain. Trimming shortened V by 1 base and J by 7 bases, and 8 bases separated the two germline ends. The CDR3 is 12 amino acids. Looked up from germline, CDR1 is SNHLY and CDR2 is FYNNEI. Written as DNA, the CDR3 is TGTGCCAGCAGTGAAGGGGTAGGGGAGCAGTACTTC. The encoded protein is CASSEGVGEQYF. Filled out from reference TRBV2 and TRBJ2-7, the complete variable domain reads EPEVTQTPSHQVTQMGQEVILRCVPISNHLYFYWYRQILGQKVEFLVSFYNNEISEKSEIFDDQFSVERPDGSNFTLKIRSTKLEDSAMYFCASSEGVGEQYFGPGTRLTVT.

This chain joins TRBV6-5 and TRBJ2-3, with a tentative D call TRBD2 (6 bases). This CDR3 is 15 amino acids long. The germline gives CDR1 MNHEY, CDR2 SVGAGI. Trimming shortened V by 8 bases and J by 2 bases, and 17 bases separated the two germline ends. This CDR3 is CASGWWRGTTDTQYF. The CDR3 DNA follows: TGTGCCAGCGGATGGTGGAGGGGAACCACAGATACGCAGTATTTT.

The chain carries TRBV18 and TRBJ2-7; TRBD1 might be the D (5 bases). Trimming removed 3 bases at V and 7 bases at J, with 10 bases between. Germline V CDR1 and CDR2: KGHSH, LQKENI. The CDR3 contains 12 residues. CDR3 residues: CASSPEGVEQYF. CDR3 DNA: TGTGCCAGCTCACCCGAAGGGGTAGAGCAGTACTTC. Looking up the rest from reference TRBV18 and TRBJ2-7 gives the full variable domain: NAGVMQNPRHLVRRRGQEARLRCSPMKGHSHVYWYRQLPEEGLKFMVYLQKENIIDESGMPKERFSAEFPKEGPSILRIQQVVRGDSAAYFCASSPEGVEQYFGPGTRLTVT.

This chain's CDR3 is CASSLATPYEQYF. The CDR3 nucleotides are TGTGCCAGCAGCTTGGCCACCCCCTACGAGCAGTACTTC. V is TRBV5-6 and J is TRBJ2-7; no clear D gene. Germline loops: CDR1 SGHDT, CDR2 YYEEEE. The V and J ends lost 0 bases and 2 bases respectively, with 6 bases between them. The CDR3 is made up of 13 amino acids.